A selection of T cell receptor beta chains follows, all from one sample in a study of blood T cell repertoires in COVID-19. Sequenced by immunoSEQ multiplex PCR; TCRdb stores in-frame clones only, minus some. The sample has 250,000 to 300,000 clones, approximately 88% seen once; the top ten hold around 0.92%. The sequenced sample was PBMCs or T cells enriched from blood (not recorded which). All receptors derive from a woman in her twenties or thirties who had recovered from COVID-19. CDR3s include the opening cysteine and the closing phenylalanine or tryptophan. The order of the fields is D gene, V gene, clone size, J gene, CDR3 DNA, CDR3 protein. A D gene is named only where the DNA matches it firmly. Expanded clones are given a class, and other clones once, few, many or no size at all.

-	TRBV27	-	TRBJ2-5	TGTGCCAGCAGGCGTCTTGGAGAGACCCAGTACTTC	CASRRLGETQYF
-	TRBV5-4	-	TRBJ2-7	TGTGCCAGCAGCTTTGGGGGGAACGAGCAGTACTTC	CASSFGGNEQYF
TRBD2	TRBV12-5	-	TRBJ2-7	TGTGCTAGTGGTTTGCCACGACTAGCGGGGGAACACGAGCAGTACTTC	CASGLPRLAGEHEQYF
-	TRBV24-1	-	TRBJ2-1	TGTGCCACCAGCCGGACAGAGTACAATGAGCAGTTCTTC	CATSRTEYNEQFF
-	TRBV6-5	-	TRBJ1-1	TGTGCCAGCAGGGACGGGGGTTGGGGAGCTTTCTTT	CASRDGGWGAFF
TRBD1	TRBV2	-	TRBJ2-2	TGTGCCAGCAGGGTGACAGGGGGCCTCATTGCTGCCGGGGAGCTGTTTTTT	CASRVTGGLIAAGELFF
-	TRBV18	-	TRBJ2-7	TGTGCCAGCTCACGCCCAGGGCTGAGCTCCTACGAGCAGTACTTC	CASSRPGLSSYEQYF
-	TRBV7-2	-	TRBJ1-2	TGTGCCAGCAGCCCGGACAGCCGTTATGGCTACACCTTC	CASSPDSRYGYTF
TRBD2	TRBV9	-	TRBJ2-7	TGTGCCAGCGGGACCGGGACTAGCGTAAGCGAGCAGTACTTC	CASGTGTSVSEQYF
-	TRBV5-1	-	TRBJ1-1	TGCGCCAGCAGCTATACAGGTTACACTGAAGCTTTCTTT	CASSYTGYTEAFF
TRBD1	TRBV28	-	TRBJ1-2	TGTGCCAGCGCCGAGACAGGGACCTATGGCTACACCTTC	CASAETGTYGYTF
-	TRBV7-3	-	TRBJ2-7	TGTGCCAGCGGCACGGGGAGGAGGAACGAGCAGTACTTC	CASGTGRRNEQYF
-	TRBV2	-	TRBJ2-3	TGTGCTGCACAGTCCAGGGCCTATACGCAGTATTTT	CAAQSRAYTQYF
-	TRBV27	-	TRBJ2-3	TGTGCCAGCAGTTTCCGCTGGCAGGGCGCAGATACGCAGTATTTT	CASSFRWQGADTQYF
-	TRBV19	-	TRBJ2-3	TGTGCCAGTAGTAACCACGGGGTCACAGATACGCAGTATTTT	CASSNHGVTDTQYF
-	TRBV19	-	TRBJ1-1	TGTGCCAGTAGTTTTAGGAGGGCGACTCCCGCTGAAGCTTTCTTT	CASSFRRATPAEAFF
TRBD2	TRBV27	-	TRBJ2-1	TGTGCCAGCAGTTTATCGGCCGGGACTAGACTTTTTGATGAGCAGTTCTTC	CASSLSAGTRLFDEQFF
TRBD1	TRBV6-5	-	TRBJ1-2	TGTGCCAGCAGTTTTAGGACAGGCTCTGGTGGCTACACCTTC	CASSFRTGSGGYTF
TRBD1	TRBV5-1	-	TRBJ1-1	TGCGCCAGCCGCCGGGGACAGGGGAACACTGAAGCTTTCTTT	CASRRGQGNTEAFF
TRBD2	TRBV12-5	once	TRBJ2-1	TGTGCTAGTGGTTTTGGACTAGCGGGGGGGGGTCCCAAACCCCACAATGAGCAGTTCTTC	CASGFGLAGGGPKPHNEQFF
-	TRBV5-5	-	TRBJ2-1	TGTGCCAGCAGCCTACAGGGAACCTACAATGAGCAGTTCTTC	CASSLQGTYNEQFF
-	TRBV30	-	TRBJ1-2	TGTGCCTGGAGTGTACGCAGAGGCACATATGGCTACACCTTC	CAWSVRRGTYGYTF
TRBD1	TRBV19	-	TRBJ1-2	TGTGCCAGTAGTACCCCCCATGCAGGGGGCGACTATGGCTACACCTTC	CASSTPHAGGDYGYTF
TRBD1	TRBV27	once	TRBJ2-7	TGTGCCAGCAGTTCGAACGCCGGGGGACAGGGTCTCGGCGAGCAGTACTTC	CASSSNAGGQGLGEQYF
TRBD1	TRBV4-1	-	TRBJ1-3	TGCGCCAGCAGCCAATTAGGGGGACAGGGAAACACCATATATTTT	CASSQLGGQGNTIYF
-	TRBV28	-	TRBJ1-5	TGTGCCAGCAGTAATCCAGGGGTGGGGCAGCCCCAGCATTTT	CASSNPGVGQPQHF
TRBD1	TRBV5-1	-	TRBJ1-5	TGCGCCAGCAGCCGTCCGGGACAGCCAGTGAGGACCAATCAGCCCCAGCATTTT	CASSRPGQPVRTNQPQHF
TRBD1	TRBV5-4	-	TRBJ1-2	TGTGCCAGCAGCCGATTCGACAGGGGGAATGGCTACACCTTC	CASSRFDRGNGYTF
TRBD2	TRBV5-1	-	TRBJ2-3	TGCGCCAGCAGCTTGGGGAGCGGGGGGGCTCCCTTAGATACGCAGTATTTT	CASSLGSGGAPLDTQYF
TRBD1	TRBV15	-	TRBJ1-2	TGTGCCACCAGCAGAGTCCGGACAGGGGGACAGTATGGCTACACCTTC	CATSRVRTGGQYGYTF
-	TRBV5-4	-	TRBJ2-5	TGTGCCAGCAGCTTAATTAGCAACCAAGAGACCCAGTACTTC	CASSLISNQETQYF
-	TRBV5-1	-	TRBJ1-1	TGCGCCAGCAGCTTGGTATCGAACACTGAAGCTTTCTTT	CASSLVSNTEAFF
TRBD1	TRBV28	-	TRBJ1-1	TGTGCCAGCAGTCCCCAGACAGGGTTGAGGGACACTGAAGCTTTCTTT	CASSPQTGLRDTEAFF
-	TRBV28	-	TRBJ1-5	TGTGCCAGTCTGACAGGTGTACAGCCCCAGCATTTT	CASLTGVQPQHF
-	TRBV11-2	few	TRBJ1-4	TGTGCCAGCAGATTCACCTCTAGGGAAAAACTGTTTTTT	CASRFTSREKLFF
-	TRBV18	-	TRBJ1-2	TGTGCCAGCTCACCAGGGGCAGGCCCTAACTATGGCTACACCTTC	CASSPGAGPNYGYTF
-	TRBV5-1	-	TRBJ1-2	TGCGCCAGCAGCTCATCCGGGAGTTCCTATGGCTACACCTTC	CASSSSGSSYGYTF
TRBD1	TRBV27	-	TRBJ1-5	TGTGCCAGCAGACCCACAGGGGCACAGCCCCAGCATTTT	CASRPTGAQPQHF
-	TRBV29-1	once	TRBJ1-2	TGCAGCGTACCGGGAATACGGGCCGGTGGCTACACCTTC	CSVPGIRAGGYTF
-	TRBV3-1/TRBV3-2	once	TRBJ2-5	TGTGCCAGCAGCCAAGATGTGGCATTCGAGACCCAGTACTTC	CASSQDVAFETQYF
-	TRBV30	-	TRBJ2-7	TGTGCCTGGACTAGATCCACCTACGAGCAGTACTTC	CAWTRSTYEQYF
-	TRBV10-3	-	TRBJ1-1	TGTGCCATCAGTGAGGGCTTTGAAGCTTTCTTT	CAISEGFEAFF
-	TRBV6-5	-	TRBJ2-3	TGTGCCAGCAGTTTCCGCATACCTAGCTCGGGAGATACGCAGTATTTT	CASSFRIPSSGDTQYF
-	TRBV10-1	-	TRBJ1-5	TGCGCCAGCAGTGAGCGAGGCAATCAGCCCCAGCATTTT	CASSERGNQPQHF
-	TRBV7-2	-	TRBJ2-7	TGTGCCAGCAGCTTTTCGGTTCACTACGAGCAGTACTTC	CASSFSVHYEQYF
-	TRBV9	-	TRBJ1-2	TGTGCCTCCCGAGGGGGACCCTATGGCTACACCTTC	CASRGGPYGYTF
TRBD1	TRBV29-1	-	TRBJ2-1	TGCAGCGTGCCGGGACAGGGGTATGATGAGCAGTTCTTC	CSVPGQGYDEQFF
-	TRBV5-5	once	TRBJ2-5	TGTGCCAGCAGCTTGGCGGTCCGGGAGACCCAGTACTTC	CASSLAVRETQYF
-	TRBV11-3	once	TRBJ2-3	TGTGCCGTACGGTCTACGGGAACAGATACGCAGTATTTT	CAVRSTGTDTQYF
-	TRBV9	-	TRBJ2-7	TGTGCCAGCAGCGGGCCCCTGGCGGACGAGCAGTACTTC	CASSGPLADEQYF
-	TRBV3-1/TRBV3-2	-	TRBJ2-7	TGTGCCAGCAGCCAAGGGGTTCCCACGGGGACTGCCTCCTACGAGCAGTACTTC	CASSQGVPTGTASYEQYF
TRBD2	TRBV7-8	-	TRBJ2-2	TGTGCCAGCAGTCAGACTAGCGGGCCTTACACCGGGGAGCTGTTTTTT	CASSQTSGPYTGELFF
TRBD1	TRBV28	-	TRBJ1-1	TGTGCCAGCAGTCTACCGACGACAAGACAGGGGCCCGTTATGAACACTGAAGCTTTCTTT	CASSLPTTRQGPVMNTEAFF
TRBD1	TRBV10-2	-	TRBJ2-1	TGCGCCAGCAGTTCCGGGACAGGGGATGAGCAGTTCTTC	CASSSGTGDEQFF
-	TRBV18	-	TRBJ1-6	TGTGCCAGCTCACGCTTACAGGGAAAAGGTTCACCCCTCCACTTT	CASSRLQGKGSPLHF